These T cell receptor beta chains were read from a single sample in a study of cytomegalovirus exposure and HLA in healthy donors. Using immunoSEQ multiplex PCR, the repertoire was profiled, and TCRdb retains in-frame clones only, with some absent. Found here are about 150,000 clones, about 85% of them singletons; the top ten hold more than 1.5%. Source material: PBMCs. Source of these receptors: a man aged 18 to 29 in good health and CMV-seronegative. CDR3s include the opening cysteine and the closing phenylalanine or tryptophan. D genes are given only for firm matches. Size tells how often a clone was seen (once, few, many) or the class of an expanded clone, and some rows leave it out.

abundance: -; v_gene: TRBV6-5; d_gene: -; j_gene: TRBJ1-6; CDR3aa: CASSENENSPLHF; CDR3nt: TGTGCCAGCAGTGAAAACGAGAATTCACCCCTCCACTTT
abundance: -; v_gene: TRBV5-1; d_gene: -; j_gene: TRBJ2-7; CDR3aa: CASSLGSGSYEQYF; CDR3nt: TGCGCCAGCAGCTTGGGGAGTGGTTCCTACGAGCAGTACTTC
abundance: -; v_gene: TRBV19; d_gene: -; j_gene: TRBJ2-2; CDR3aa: CASRQGANTGELFF; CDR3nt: TGTGCCAGTAGGCAGGGCGCGAACACCGGGGAGCTGTTTTTT
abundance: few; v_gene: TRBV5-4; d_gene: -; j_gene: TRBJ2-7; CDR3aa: CATQGLSSYEQYF; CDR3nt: TGTGCCACCCAGGGGCTGAGCTCCTACGAGCAGTACTTC
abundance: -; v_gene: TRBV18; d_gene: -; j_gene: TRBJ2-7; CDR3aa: CASSPAQRRGGEQYF; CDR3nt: TGTGCCAGCTCACCAGCCCAGCGGAGAGGCGGGGAGCAGTACTTC
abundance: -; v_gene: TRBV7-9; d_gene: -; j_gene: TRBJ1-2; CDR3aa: CASTLGGSGGYTF; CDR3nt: TGTGCCAGCACCCTTGGGGGGTCCGGCGGCTACACCTTC
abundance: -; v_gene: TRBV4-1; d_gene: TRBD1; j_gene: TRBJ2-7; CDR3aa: CASSRRQGASYEQYF; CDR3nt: TGCGCCAGCAGCCGACGACAGGGGGCCTCCTACGAGCAGTACTTC
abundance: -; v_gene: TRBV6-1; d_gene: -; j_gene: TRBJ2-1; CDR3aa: CASSEISGTYNEQFF; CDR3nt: TGTGCCAGCAGTGAGATTAGTGGTACCTACAATGAGCAGTTCTTC
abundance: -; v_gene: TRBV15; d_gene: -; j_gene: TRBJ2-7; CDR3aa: CATSRDDHNSYEQYF; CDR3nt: TGTGCCACCAGCAGAGATGATCACAACTCCTACGAGCAGTACTTC
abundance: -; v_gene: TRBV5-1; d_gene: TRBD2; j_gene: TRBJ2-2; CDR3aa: CASSLGLAALNTGELFF; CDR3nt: TGCGCCAGCAGCTTGGGTCTAGCGGCCCTGAACACCGGGGAGCTGTTTTTT
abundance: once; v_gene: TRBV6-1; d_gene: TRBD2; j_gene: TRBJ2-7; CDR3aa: CASSEGRVRPYEQYF; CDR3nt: TGTGCCAGCAGTGAGGGGAGGGTCCGGCCTTACGAGCAGTACTTC
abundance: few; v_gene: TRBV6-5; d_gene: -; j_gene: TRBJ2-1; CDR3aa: CASSRGVGEQFF; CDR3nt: TGTGCCAGCAGTCGGGGTGTCGGAGAGCAGTTCTTC
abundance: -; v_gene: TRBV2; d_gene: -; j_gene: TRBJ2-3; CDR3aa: CASSGTKRLDTQYF; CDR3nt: TGTGCCAGCAGTGGAACTAAGAGGCTCGATACGCAGTATTTT
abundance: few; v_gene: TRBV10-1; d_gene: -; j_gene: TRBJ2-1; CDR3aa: CAHLWRVSYNEQFF; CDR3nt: TGCGCCCACTTATGGCGGGTATCCTACAATGAGCAGTTCTTC
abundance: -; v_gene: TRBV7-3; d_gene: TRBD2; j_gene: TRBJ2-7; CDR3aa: CASSSGLAGDLSEQYF; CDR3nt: TGTGCCAGCAGCTCCGGACTAGCGGGAGACCTCTCCGAGCAGTACTTC
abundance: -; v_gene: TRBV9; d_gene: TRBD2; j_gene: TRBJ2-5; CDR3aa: CASSVGLARSKETQYF; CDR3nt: TGTGCCAGCAGCGTCGGACTAGCGAGGAGTAAAGAGACCCAGTACTTC
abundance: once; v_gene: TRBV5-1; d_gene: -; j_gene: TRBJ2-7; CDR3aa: CASSQGTYPSYEQYF; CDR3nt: TGCGCCAGCAGCCAGGGGACCTATCCATCCTACGAGCAGTACTTC
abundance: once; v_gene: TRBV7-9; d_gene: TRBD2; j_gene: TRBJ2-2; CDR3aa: CASSHRGGSNTGELFF; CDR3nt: TGTGCCAGCAGCCATCGGGGGGGCTCTAACACCGGGGAGCTGTTTTTT
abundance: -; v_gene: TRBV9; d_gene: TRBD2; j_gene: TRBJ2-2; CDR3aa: CASSVVSGGPRLGTGELFF; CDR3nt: TGTGCCAGCAGCGTAGTTTCGGGGGGGCCTAGATTGGGCACCGGGGAGCTGTTTTTT
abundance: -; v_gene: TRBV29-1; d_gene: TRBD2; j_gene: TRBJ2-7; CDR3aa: CSVLSGIYEQYF; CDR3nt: TGCAGCGTTCTAAGCGGGATCTACGAGCAGTACTTC
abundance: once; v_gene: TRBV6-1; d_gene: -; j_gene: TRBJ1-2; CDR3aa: CASLQEGSYGYTF; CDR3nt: TGTGCCAGCTTACAGGAGGGGTCCTATGGCTACACCTTC
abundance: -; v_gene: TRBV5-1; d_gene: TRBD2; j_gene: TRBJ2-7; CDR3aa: CASSKLSGSHEQYF; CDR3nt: TGCGCCAGCAGTAAATTGAGCGGGAGCCACGAGCAGTACTTC
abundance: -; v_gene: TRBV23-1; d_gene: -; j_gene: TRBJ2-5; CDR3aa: CARTREGEGIETQYF; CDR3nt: TGCGCCAGAACTCGGGAAGGTGAGGGTATAGAGACCCAGTACTTC
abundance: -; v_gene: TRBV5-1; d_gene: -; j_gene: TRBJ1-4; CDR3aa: CASSLVGQTNEKLFF; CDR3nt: TGCGCCAGCAGCTTGGTTGGCCAAACTAATGAAAAACTGTTTTTT
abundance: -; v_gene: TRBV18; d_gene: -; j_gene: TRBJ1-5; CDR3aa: CASSKGHDNQPQHF; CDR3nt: TGTGCCAGCTCAAAGGGACATGACAATCAGCCCCAGCATTTT
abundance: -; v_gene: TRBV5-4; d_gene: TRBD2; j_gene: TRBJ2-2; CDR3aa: CASSLLAGVNTGELFF; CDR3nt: TGTGCCAGCAGCTTGCTAGCGGGGGTGAACACCGGGGAGCTGTTTTTT